These T cell receptor beta chains were read from a single sample in a study of persistence of HIV-infected CD4 T cells. Sequencing was performed with immunoSEQ multiplex PCR; in TCRdb, only in-frame clones are kept and a portion is missing. Here the sample spans over 35,000 clones, approximately 93% being singletons. These TCRs are of unknown antigen specificity. Material: CD4+ T cells sorted from PBMCs after roughly 17-hour stimulation, obtained from a patient who received antiretroviral therapy. The receptor source for this set is an adult man with HIV who was CMV-seropositive. CDR3s include the opening cysteine and the closing phenylalanine or tryptophan. Fields, in order: V gene, J gene, clone size, D gene, CDR3 DNA, CDR3 protein. The D gene is left open where the match is weak. The size of a clone is reported for some rows only, either as once, few or many, or as a class for expanded clones.

TRBV11-2,TRBJ2-7,NA,NA,TGTGCCAGCAGCACAGCAGGGGTCCTCTACGAGCAGTACTTC,CASSTAGVLYEQYF
TRBV9,TRBJ2-7,NA,NA,TGTGCCAGCAGCGTATCCAAGAACTCCTACGAGCAGTACTTC,CASSVSKNSYEQYF
TRBV28,TRBJ2-2,NA,NA,TGTGCCAGCAGTCCGAACTCAGGGAACACCGGGGAGCTGTTTTTT,CASSPNSGNTGELFF
TRBV9,TRBJ1-1,NA,NA,TGTGCCAGCAGCGTAGTGGGCCAAAGCACTGAAGCTTTCTTT,CASSVVGQSTEAFF
TRBV9,TRBJ2-1,NA,TRBD2,TGTGCCAGCAGCCCTTGGCTAGCGGAGACCAATGAGCAGTTCTTC,CASSPWLAETNEQFF
TRBV7-3,TRBJ2-2,NA,NA,TGTGCCAGCAGACCAAACAGGGCGGGCACCGGGGAGCTGTTTTTT,CASRPNRAGTGELFF
TRBV27,TRBJ2-3,NA,NA,TGTGCCAGCAGTTTCCAAGGGGGGGGGTACACAGATACGCAGTATTTT,CASSFQGGGYTDTQYF
TRBV5-1,TRBJ2-7,NA,TRBD1,TGCGCCAGCAGCTCGGCCGGGACAGGGGGCATCGGGCAGTACTTC,CASSSAGTGGIGQYF
TRBV9,TRBJ1-2,NA,NA,TGTGCCAGCAGCGCCGGTGCCTCCGGGGACCTCGGCTACACCTTC,CASSAGASGDLGYTF
TRBV5-1,TRBJ1-3,NA,NA,TGCGCCAGCAGCTTGGCCGGCTCTGGAAACACCATATATTTT,CASSLAGSGNTIYF
TRBV20-1,TRBJ2-3,NA,NA,TGCAGTGCTAGTGCTGCGAACACAGATACGCAGTATTTT,CSASAANTDTQYF
TRBV6-5,TRBJ2-1,NA,NA,TGTGTCGCCGGTGGAGGGATGAATGAGCAGTTCTTC,CVAGGGMNEQFF
TRBV28,TRBJ1-2,NA,TRBD1,TGTGCCAGCAGTTTATCAGGGGGAAGTGGCTACACCTTC,CASSLSGGSGYTF
TRBV19,TRBJ1-1,NA,NA,TGTGCCAGTAGTATCAGGGGTAACACTGAAGCTTTCTTT,CASSIRGNTEAFF
TRBV9,TRBJ1-1,NA,NA,TGTGCCAGCAGCGTAATGGTGGAAAACACTGAAGCTTTCTTT,CASSVMVENTEAFF
TRBV5-1,TRBJ2-3,NA,NA,TGCGCCAGCAGCTTCGGTTTGGGCACAGATACGCAGTATTTT,CASSFGLGTDTQYF
TRBV30,TRBJ2-5,NA,NA,TGTGCCTGGAGTGTGGGAGAGACCCAGTACTTC,CAWSVGETQYF
TRBV9,TRBJ2-7,NA,TRBD1,TGTGCCAGCAGCACGTTAACGGGACAGGGAATAGGCGAGCAGTACTTC,CASSTLTGQGIGEQYF
TRBV11-1,TRBJ2-7,NA,NA,TGTGCCAGCAGGCCTGAAGGGAATGAGCAGTACTTC,CASRPEGNEQYF
TRBV29-1,TRBJ1-3,NA,NA,TGCAGCGTTGACCCAACAGGTTCTGGAAACACCATATATTTT,CSVDPTGSGNTIYF
TRBV12-3/TRBV12-4,TRBJ1-5,NA,NA,TGTGCCAGCAGCAGGCTGAATCAGCCCCAGCATTTT,CASSRLNQPQHF
TRBV19,TRBJ1-4,NA,NA,TGTGCCAGTATCAGCAGGACTGGGAATGAAAAACTGTTTTTT,CASISRTGNEKLFF
TRBV10-3,TRBJ1-6,NA,NA,TGTGCCATCAAGTCGGGGGTAAGGGGGGATTCACCCCTCCACTTT,CAIKSGVRGDSPLHF
TRBV15,TRBJ1-1,NA,NA,TGTGCCACCAGCCGCCAGAGTATGAACACTGAAGCTTTCTTT,CATSRQSMNTEAFF
TRBV20-1,TRBJ1-6,once,NA,TGCAGTGCTAGTCCTACCATGGGTAGTGATTCACCCCTCCACTTT,CSASPTMGSDSPLHF
TRBV27,TRBJ1-1,NA,NA,TGTGCCAGCAGTTTCAGGGGCTCTGAAGCTTTCTTT,CASSFRGSEAFF
TRBV18,TRBJ1-2,NA,NA,TGTGCCAGCTCACCGGCGCAGGACGGGACCTTCTATGGCTACACCTTC,CASSPAQDGTFYGYTF
TRBV11-3,TRBJ1-6,NA,NA,TGTGCCAGCAGCCCTGGGGGCTTCGGCCGGAATTCACCCCTCCACTTT,CASSPGGFGRNSPLHF
TRBV10-3,TRBJ1-5,NA,TRBD1,TGTGCCATCAGTGATTTCGGACAGGGTGATCAGCCCCAGCATTTT,CAISDFGQGDQPQHF
TRBV5-1,TRBJ1-5,NA,NA,TGCGCCACCCCCTTCTCAGGGCCCCAGCATTTT,CATPFSGPQHF
TRBV5-1,TRBJ1-2,NA,NA,TGCGCCAGCAGCTTGTTCCAGAACAGCTATGGCTACACCTTC,CASSLFQNSYGYTF
TRBV7-9,TRBJ2-1,NA,TRBD1,TGTGCCAGCAGCCCCTGGACAGGGCGATCTGAGCAGTTCTTC,CASSPWTGRSEQFF
TRBV7-8,TRBJ1-5,NA,TRBD1,TGTGCCAGCAGCTCCCCGGACAGGAGGGGTAATCAGCCCCAGCATTTT,CASSSPDRRGNQPQHF
TRBV5-1,TRBJ2-5,NA,TRBD1,TGCGCCAGCAGCTTCGACAGGGGTGCCGAGACCCAGTACTTC,CASSFDRGAETQYF
TRBV5-1,TRBJ2-6,NA,TRBD1,TGCGCCAGCAGCTTCTCCGGGACAGTTGGGGCCAACGTCCTGACTTTC,CASSFSGTVGANVLTF